Included here is one TCR beta chain sequence, with context. It was with a sample-barcoded 5' primer and a J-beta primer mix that a second PCR of roughly 7 to 12 cycles was run. MiXCR was run by TCRdb on the 5' RACE reads, yielding one entry per CDR3 protein. Among 1.8 million or so distinct CDR3 sequences, 39% were seen once, and the ten largest hold roughly 23%. The ends were cut back, 4 bases at V and 6 bases at J, with 12 bases in the middle. The germline V gene has CDR1 KGHSY and CDR2 FQNENV. This CDR3 is built from 13 residues. This record belongs to a study of blood T cells in healthy people across ages.

The receptor was isolated from a human donor in good health. Input material: blood. The chain links TRBV16 to TRBJ1-1; D is perhaps TRBD1 (5 bases). CDR3 sequence reads: CASSPSGVSEAFF. In nucleotides, the CDR3 is TGTGCCAGCAGCCCATCGGGGGTTTCTGAAGCTTTCTTT.